This TCR beta chain emerged from a study of patients and donors after allogeneic stem cell transplantation. Germline values: CDR1 DFQATT, CDR2 SNEGSKA (reference sequence). The CDR3 is 13 residues long. One entry per CDR3 protein, called by TCRdb with MiXCR from the RT-PCR reads. Among 920,000 or so distinct CDR3 sequences listed, about a sixth were seen once. This clonotype has a handful of counts. Sequencing was performed on blood, either unsorted or a sorted T cell fraction (not recorded which). The rearrangement links TRBV20-1 to TRBJ1-1; 7 bases are a match to TRBD1. The receptor's source is a human donor who was either an allogeneic HSCT recipient or a stem cell or donor lymphocyte infusion donor (not recorded which). It is not recorded whose cells these are; they may come from a transplant donor. Here the CDR3 reads CSVAEGANTEAFF. Here the CDR3 DNA reads TGCAGCGTGGCGGAGGGGGCAAACACTGAAGCTTTCTTT.